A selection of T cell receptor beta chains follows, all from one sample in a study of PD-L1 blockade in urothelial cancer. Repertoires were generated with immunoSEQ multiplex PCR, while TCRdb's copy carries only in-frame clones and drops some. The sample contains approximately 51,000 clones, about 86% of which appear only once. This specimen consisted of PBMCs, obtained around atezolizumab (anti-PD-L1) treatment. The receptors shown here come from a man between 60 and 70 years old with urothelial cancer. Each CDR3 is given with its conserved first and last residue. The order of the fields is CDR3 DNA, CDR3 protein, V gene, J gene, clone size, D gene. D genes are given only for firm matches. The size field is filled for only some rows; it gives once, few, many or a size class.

cdr3_nt: TGTGCCAGCAGCTGGAGGGGGAACACTGAAGCTTTCTTT
cdr3_aa: CASSWRGNTEAFF
v_call: TRBV7-3
j_call: TRBJ1-1
clone_size: NA
d_call: NA

cdr3_nt: TGTGCCAGCAGTGGCGGGACAGGGGCTGGAAACACCATATATTTT
cdr3_aa: CASSGGTGAGNTIYF
v_call: TRBV6-1
j_call: TRBJ1-3
clone_size: few
d_call: TRBD1

cdr3_nt: TGTGCCAGCAGTGAACCAGGGGAAGCTTTCTTT
cdr3_aa: CASSEPGEAFF
v_call: TRBV2
j_call: TRBJ1-1
clone_size: NA
d_call: NA

cdr3_nt: TGCGCCAGCGCGCTGACAGGGGACGAAAAACTGTTTTTT
cdr3_aa: CASALTGDEKLFF
v_call: TRBV5-1
j_call: TRBJ1-4
clone_size: NA
d_call: TRBD1

cdr3_nt: TGCGCCAGCAGCAGGGACAGGGGGAACTATGGCTACACCTTC
cdr3_aa: CASSRDRGNYGYTF
v_call: TRBV5-1
j_call: TRBJ1-2
clone_size: few
d_call: TRBD1

cdr3_nt: TGTGCCACCAGCAGGGACAGTTACGAGCAGTACTTC
cdr3_aa: CATSRDSYEQYF
v_call: TRBV15
j_call: TRBJ2-7
clone_size: NA
d_call: NA

cdr3_nt: TGCGCCAGCCGAGGGGGTGGAGGGACAGAAGTTTACAATGAGCAGTTCTTC
cdr3_aa: CASRGGGGTEVYNEQFF
v_call: TRBV5-1
j_call: TRBJ2-1
clone_size: NA
d_call: NA

cdr3_nt: TGTGCCAGCAGCTCCAGGGGAGCGAACACTGAAGCTTTCTTT
cdr3_aa: CASSSRGANTEAFF
v_call: TRBV11-2
j_call: TRBJ1-1
clone_size: NA
d_call: NA

cdr3_nt: TGTGCCAGCAGCCCAGGACTAGCGGGAGTCTACGAGCAGTACTTC
cdr3_aa: CASSPGLAGVYEQYF
v_call: TRBV7-9
j_call: TRBJ2-7
clone_size: few
d_call: TRBD2

cdr3_nt: TGCGCCAGCCGACTAATAGCGGGGGGAGTGTTGGAGACCCAGTACTTC
cdr3_aa: CASRLIAGGVLETQYF
v_call: TRBV5-1
j_call: TRBJ2-5
clone_size: NA
d_call: TRBD2

cdr3_nt: TGTGCCAGCAGCCACAGGCAGGCGGGCAATCAGCCCCAGCATTTT
cdr3_aa: CASSHRQAGNQPQHF
v_call: TRBV27
j_call: TRBJ1-5
clone_size: NA
d_call: NA

cdr3_nt: TGTGCCAGCCAAACCGGGACAGCGAAATACAATGAGCAGTTCTTC
cdr3_aa: CASQTGTAKYNEQFF
v_call: TRBV2
j_call: TRBJ2-1
clone_size: NA
d_call: TRBD1

cdr3_nt: TGTGCCATCAGTGACCAACGGGGGGGGACTAGCAATCAGCCCCAGCATTTT
cdr3_aa: CAISDQRGGTSNQPQHF
v_call: TRBV10-3
j_call: TRBJ1-5
clone_size: NA
d_call: NA

cdr3_nt: TGTGCCAGCAGTGTGTCTAGCGGGGGGGCCCGAGATACGCAGTATTTT
cdr3_aa: CASSVSSGGARDTQYF
v_call: TRBV2
j_call: TRBJ2-3
clone_size: NA
d_call: TRBD2

cdr3_nt: TGTGCCAGTAGTTCCTCAGGGGGCGGATTTGGTGAAAAACTGTTTTTT
cdr3_aa: CASSSSGGGFGEKLFF
v_call: TRBV19
j_call: TRBJ1-4
clone_size: NA
d_call: TRBD1

cdr3_nt: TGTGCCAGCAGTTACGGGCGGGAGGCGGGAAACATTCAGTACTTC
cdr3_aa: CASSYGREAGNIQYF
v_call: TRBV6-5
j_call: TRBJ2-4
clone_size: NA
d_call: TRBD2

cdr3_nt: TGTGCCAGCAGCCGGGGGACTAGCGGACAAGAGACCCAGTACTTC
cdr3_aa: CASSRGTSGQETQYF
v_call: TRBV11-3
j_call: TRBJ2-5
clone_size: NA
d_call: TRBD2

cdr3_nt: TGTGCCAGCAGCCGACGGGGGGGCAAATTAGAAAACATTCAGTACTTC
cdr3_aa: CASSRRGGKLENIQYF
v_call: TRBV11-2
j_call: TRBJ2-4
clone_size: NA
d_call: TRBD2

cdr3_nt: TGCGCCAGCAGCCCACGACTAGCGGGGAGCACAGATACGCAGTATTTT
cdr3_aa: CASSPRLAGSTDTQYF
v_call: TRBV4-1
j_call: TRBJ2-3
clone_size: NA
d_call: TRBD2

cdr3_nt: TGTGCCAGCTCACCAGGGACTAGCGTCACCTACGAGCAGTACTTC
cdr3_aa: CASSPGTSVTYEQYF
v_call: TRBV18
j_call: TRBJ2-7
clone_size: NA
d_call: TRBD2

cdr3_nt: TGTGCCAGCAGTGGAACCTGGGACAGTAAAAATGAGCAGTTCTTC
cdr3_aa: CASSGTWDSKNEQFF
v_call: TRBV6-4
j_call: TRBJ2-1
clone_size: NA
d_call: TRBD1

cdr3_nt: TGTGCCAGCAGCGTTTCCGGGACTAGTCAAAGGGAGACCCAGTACTTC
cdr3_aa: CASSVSGTSQRETQYF
v_call: TRBV7-8
j_call: TRBJ2-5
clone_size: NA
d_call: TRBD2

cdr3_nt: TGCGCCAGCAGTCGACAGGGAGGAAACTATGGCTACACCTTC
cdr3_aa: CASSRQGGNYGYTF
v_call: TRBV5-1
j_call: TRBJ1-2
clone_size: NA
d_call: TRBD1

cdr3_nt: TGCGCCAGCTCGGGACTAGCGGGAGTCAGCGGGGAGCTGTTTTTT
cdr3_aa: CASSGLAGVSGELFF
v_call: TRBV5-1
j_call: TRBJ2-2
clone_size: NA
d_call: TRBD2

cdr3_nt: TGCGCCAGCAGCCAAGTTTGGACAGCGAACACCGGGGAGCTGTTTTTT
cdr3_aa: CASSQVWTANTGELFF
v_call: TRBV4-1
j_call: TRBJ2-2
clone_size: NA
d_call: NA

cdr3_nt: TGTGCCTGGGGAGGGGTAGGGGGCGAGACCCAGTACTTC
cdr3_aa: CAWGGVGGETQYF
v_call: TRBV30
j_call: TRBJ2-5
clone_size: NA
d_call: NA

cdr3_nt: TGTGCCAGTAGTATCCAGGGTTCCAACTATGGCTACACCTTC
cdr3_aa: CASSIQGSNYGYTF
v_call: TRBV19
j_call: TRBJ1-2
clone_size: NA
d_call: NA

cdr3_nt: TGTGCCATCAGTGAGCCCGGGACGGGGGCCTACGAGCAGTACTTC
cdr3_aa: CAISEPGTGAYEQYF
v_call: TRBV10-3
j_call: TRBJ2-7
clone_size: NA
d_call: NA

cdr3_nt: TGTGCCATCAGTGATCGGGGACAGAGCAATCAGCCCCAGCATTTT
cdr3_aa: CAISDRGQSNQPQHF
v_call: TRBV10-3
j_call: TRBJ1-5
clone_size: NA
d_call: TRBD1

cdr3_nt: TGTGCCAGCAGCTTGGCCGGACAGGGGGCAGATACGCAGTATTTT
cdr3_aa: CASSLAGQGADTQYF
v_call: TRBV5-4
j_call: TRBJ2-3
clone_size: NA
d_call: TRBD1

cdr3_nt: TGTGCCAGCAGCTTGGCTACAGGGTTAAATTCACCCCTCCACTTT
cdr3_aa: CASSLATGLNSPLHF
v_call: TRBV5-4
j_call: TRBJ1-6
clone_size: NA
d_call: NA

cdr3_nt: TGTGCCAGCAGTGTGACAGTACTGTCGAACACTGAAGCTTTCTTT
cdr3_aa: CASSVTVLSNTEAFF
v_call: TRBV6-1
j_call: TRBJ1-1
clone_size: NA
d_call: NA

cdr3_nt: TGTGCCAGCCACCCCCCCGACAGGGGGCGCGGGGAGACCCAGTACTTC
cdr3_aa: CASHPPDRGRGETQYF
v_call: TRBV6-6
j_call: TRBJ2-5
clone_size: NA
d_call: TRBD1

cdr3_nt: TGTGCCAGCAGCTTCAATAGCGTCCTAAGGAATGAGCAGTTCTTC
cdr3_aa: CASSFNSVLRNEQFF
v_call: TRBV7-2
j_call: TRBJ2-1
clone_size: few
d_call: NA

cdr3_nt: TGTGCCAGCAGTTACTTTGGGACAGCCCTAAATTCACCCCTCCACTTT
cdr3_aa: CASSYFGTALNSPLHF
v_call: TRBV6-5
j_call: TRBJ1-6
clone_size: NA
d_call: TRBD1